This T cell receptor beta chain was observed in a study of tumor-infiltrating lymphocytes in primary liver carcinoma. Trimming took 2 bases from V and 6 from J; bases not matched to a gene: 20. CDR3 size: 21 residues. CDR1 SEHNR and CDR2 FQNEAQ come from the germline V gene (reference sequence). TCR beta cDNA was reverse-transcribed from about 550 ng of total RNA. The reaction used a constant-region primer and ProtoScript II reverse transcriptase. Employing slightly modified ARM-PCR, three nested multiplex PCR rounds were run, and these gave rise to the TCR beta libraries. Both of the initial two PCR rounds ran for approximately 10 cycles and employed TRBV1-TRBV30 forward primers alongside a C-beta reverse primer. TCRdb re-derived calls from the multiplex PCR reads in MiXCR, one entry per CDR3 protein. This table has more than 90,000 distinct CDR3 sequences, about 63% appearing once. Between roughly 17 and 30 mg of unsorted bulk tissue served as the source from which RNA and DNA were co-extracted. Among the patients, all had chronic HBV infection and none had been treated.

The V gene is TRBV7-9, the J gene TRBJ2-3; 13 nucleotides align to TRBD2. This clonotype originated in a woman aged 55-69 years with primary liver carcinoma and hepatitis B virus infection. What was sequenced was liver tumor tissue from sampling region 2. Subset defined: tumor region T2, inferior pole. The CDR3 region has the DNA TGTGCCAGCAGCTTAAAGTCCTCGACTAGCGGGAGGACCCTCATGAGGGATACGCAGTATTTT. Translating gives CASSLKSSTSGRTLMRDTQYF.